This T cell receptor beta chain was sequenced during a study of shared clonotypes between healthy human individuals. Study-wide results and caveats: Depth of sequencing was expected to influence donor clonotype sharing. The authors sampled blood alone, and tissue repertoires likely differ.

Turning to this clone: Antigen specificity is unknown.

The split of CD4+ cells yielded CD45RA+ naive and CD45RA-negative memory subsets. As processed by the authors: ImmunoSEQ gave junction-only sequences without quality scores, so filtering differed. Using immunoSEQ multiplex PCR, the repertoire was profiled, and TCRdb retains in-frame clones only, with some absent. From that table come the V and J calls and clone size; the DNA was used to work out D and trimming. In the table there are about 990,000 clones, approximately 80% of which are singletons. Sequences were obtained from memory CD4+ T cells from PBMCs. The subset is: CD45RA-negative fraction. The origin of this receptor is a man aged 18 to 35 in good health. Some clones in this sample may be carry-over from other donors' samples.

The CDR3 reads CASSEARAGTGDTQYF. The CDR3 coding sequence is TGTGCCAGCAGTGAAGCGCGGGCAGGGACTGGGGATACGCAGTATTTT. The chain has TRBV2 and TRBJ2-3; D may be TRBD2 (6 bases). Germline CDR1 and CDR2: SNHLY and FYNNEI. The CDR3 sequence is 16 residues long. Trimming pared 0 bases from V and 6 bases from J, leaving 16 bases between. The whole variable domain, remainder taken from reference TRBV2 and TRBJ2-3, is EPEVTQTPSHQVTQMGQEVILRCVPISNHLYFYWYRQILGQKVEFLVSFYNNEISEKSEIFDDQFSVERPDGSNFTLKIRSTKLEDSAMYFCASSEARAGTGDTQYFGPGTRLTVL.